This record concerns one T cell receptor (beta chain) sequence. The antigen remains unidentified. The data stem from a study of cytomegalovirus exposure and HLA in healthy donors. Study at large: A later analysis reported the 120 validation repertoires used the same platform as the approximately 660 first-cohort repertoires. Study conclusions and caveats: Diagnosis of cytomegalovirus status made by the classifier reportedly showed high specificity and sensitivity. Confirmation in vitro established that three CMV-associated chains were specific for CMV antigens.

Sequenced by immunoSEQ multiplex PCR; TCRdb stores in-frame clones only, minus some. The sample has approximately 100,000 clones; 85% to 95% are singletons. Looked up from germline, CDR1 is LGHNA and CDR2 is YSLEER. Trimming cost V 1 base and J 4 bases; bases outside gene matches: 4. The CDR3 is 15 amino acids. This receptor was taken from a woman aged 30 to 39 in good health and CMV-seropositive. The V and J genes are TRBV4-3 and TRBJ2-1; 7 bases fit TRBD2. Material: PBMCs. The CDR3 nucleotides are TGCGCCAGCAGCCAAGCGGGAGGCGGGTACAATGAGCAGTTCTTC. This translates into CASSQAGGGYNEQFF.